The clone carrying this T cell receptor beta chain was counted between two and nine times. The target antigen is unknown. This specimen comes from a study of response to subunit inactivated influenza vaccine. Findings of the study overall: That few new T cells are recruited by each seasonal influenza vaccination was the authors' suggestion.

TCRdb reanalysed the RT-PCR reads using MiXCR and keeps one entry per CDR3 protein. The data show around 540,000 distinct CDR3 sequences, 12% seen once. This CDR3 region has 16 residues. Per germline, CDR1 MNHNS and CDR2 SASEGT. V shed 5 bases and J 0 bases; nucleotides not matched to a gene: 7. The J gene is TRBJ2-7, the V gene TRBV6-1; TRBD1 matches at 10 bases. This receptor was identified in a man between 50 and 59 years old who received an inactivated influenza vaccine. The starting material was PBMCs from blood, obtained on the day of vaccination. The DNA of the CDR3 is TGTGCCAGCAGTCTTCGACAGGGGGCCCGCTCCTACGAGCAGTACTTC. Translating gives CASSLRQGARSYEQYF.